Listed here is a single TCR beta chain. This entry is derived from a study of blood T cell repertoires in COVID-19. Background on the study: Acute and convalescent COVID-19 specimens originated in the United States, Italy and Spain. Sources were T cells, B-cell-depleted T cells, or PBMCs; the material itself was cDNA or gDNA.

Authors' processing steps: Using reference gene primer amplification, nucleated cell counts were estimated. The repertoire was sequenced with immunoSEQ multiplex PCR; TCRdb's copy has only in-frame clones and lacks some. Clone size and the V and J calls come from that table; the DNA yielded D and trimming. Of 50,000 to 70,000 clones in the sample, roughly 85% were seen once. J gave up 5 bases and V 6 bases, and 12 bases lay outside the gene matches. The germline gives CDR1 SQVTM, CDR2 ANQGSEA. CDR3 size: 16 residues. The TCR comes from a man aged 55-75 years with acute or convalescent COVID-19. The V gene is TRBV29-1, the J gene TRBJ2-7; TRBD2 matches at 14 bases. The sample comprised peripheral blood. CDR3 DNA sequence: TGCAGCGTCCAGCCCGGGACTAGCGGGAGCCGGGACGAGCAGTACTTC. This gives the protein CSVQPGTSGSRDEQYF.